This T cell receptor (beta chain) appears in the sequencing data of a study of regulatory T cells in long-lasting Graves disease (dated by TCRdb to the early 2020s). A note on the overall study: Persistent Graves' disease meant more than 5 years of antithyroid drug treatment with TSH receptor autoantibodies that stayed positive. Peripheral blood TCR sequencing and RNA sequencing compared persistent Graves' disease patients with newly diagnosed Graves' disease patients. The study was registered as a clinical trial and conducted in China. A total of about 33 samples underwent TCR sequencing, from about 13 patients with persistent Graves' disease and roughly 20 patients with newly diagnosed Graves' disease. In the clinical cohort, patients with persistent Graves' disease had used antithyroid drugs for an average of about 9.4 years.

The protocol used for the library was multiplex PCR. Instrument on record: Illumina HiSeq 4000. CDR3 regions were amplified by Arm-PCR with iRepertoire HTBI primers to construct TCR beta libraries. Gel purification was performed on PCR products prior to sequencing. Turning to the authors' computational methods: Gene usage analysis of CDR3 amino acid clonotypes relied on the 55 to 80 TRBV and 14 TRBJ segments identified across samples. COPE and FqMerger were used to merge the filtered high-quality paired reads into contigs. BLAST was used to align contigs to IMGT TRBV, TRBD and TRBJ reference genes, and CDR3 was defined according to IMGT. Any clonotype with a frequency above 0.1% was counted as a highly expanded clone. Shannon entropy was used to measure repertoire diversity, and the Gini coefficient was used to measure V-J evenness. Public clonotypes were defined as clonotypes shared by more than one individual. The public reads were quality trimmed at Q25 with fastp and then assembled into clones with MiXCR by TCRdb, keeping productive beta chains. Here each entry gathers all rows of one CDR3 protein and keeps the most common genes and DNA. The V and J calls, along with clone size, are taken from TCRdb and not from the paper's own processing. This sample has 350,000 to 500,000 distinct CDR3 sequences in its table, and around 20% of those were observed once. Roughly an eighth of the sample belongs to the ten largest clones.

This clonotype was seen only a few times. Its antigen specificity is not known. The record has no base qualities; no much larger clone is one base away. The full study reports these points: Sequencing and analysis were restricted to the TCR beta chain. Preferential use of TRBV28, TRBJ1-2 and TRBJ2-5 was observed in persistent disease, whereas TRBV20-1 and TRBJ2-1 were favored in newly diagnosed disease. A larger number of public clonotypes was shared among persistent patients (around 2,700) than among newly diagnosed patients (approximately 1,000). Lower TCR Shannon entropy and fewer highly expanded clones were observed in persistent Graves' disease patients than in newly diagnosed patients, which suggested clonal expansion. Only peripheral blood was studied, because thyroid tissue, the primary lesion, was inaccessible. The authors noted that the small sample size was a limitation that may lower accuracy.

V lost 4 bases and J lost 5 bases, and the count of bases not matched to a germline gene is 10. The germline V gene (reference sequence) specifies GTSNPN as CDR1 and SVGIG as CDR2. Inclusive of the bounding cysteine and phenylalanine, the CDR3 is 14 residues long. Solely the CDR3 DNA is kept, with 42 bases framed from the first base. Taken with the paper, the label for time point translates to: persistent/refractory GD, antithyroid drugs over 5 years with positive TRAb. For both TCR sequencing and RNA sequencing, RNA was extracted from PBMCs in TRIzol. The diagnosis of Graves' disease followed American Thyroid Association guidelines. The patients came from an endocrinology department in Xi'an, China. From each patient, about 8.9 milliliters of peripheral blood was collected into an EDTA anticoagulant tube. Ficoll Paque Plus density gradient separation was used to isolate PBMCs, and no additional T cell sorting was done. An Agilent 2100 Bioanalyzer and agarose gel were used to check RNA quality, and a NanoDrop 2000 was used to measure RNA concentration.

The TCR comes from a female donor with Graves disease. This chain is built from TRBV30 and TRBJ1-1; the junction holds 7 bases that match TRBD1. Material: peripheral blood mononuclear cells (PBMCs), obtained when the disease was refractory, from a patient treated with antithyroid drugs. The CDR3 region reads CAWTREGARTEAFF. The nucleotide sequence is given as TGTGCCTGGACGCGGGAGGGGGCGCGGACTGAAGCTTTCTTT. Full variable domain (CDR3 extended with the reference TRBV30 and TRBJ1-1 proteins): SQTIHQWPATLVQPVGSPLSLECTVEGTSNPNLYWYRQAAGRGLQLLFYSVGIGQISSEVPQNLSASRPQDRQFILSSKKLLLSDSGFYLCAWTREGARTEAFFGQGTRLTVV.